The text below deals with one T cell receptor beta chain. As yet, its antigen is unknown. Germline V gene lookup returns CDR1 SGDLS and CDR2 YYNGEE. After removal of 4 bases from V and 4 bases from J, the junction contained 4 bases not matched to a gene. The length of the CDR3 is 14 residues. PCR used 60 Vbeta primers and 13 Jbeta primers. This table comes from immunoSEQ multiplex PCR, and its TCRdb copy is limited to in-frame clones, with some not included. This repertoire shows 130,000 to 150,000 clones, roughly 76% found once; its top ten account for approximately 15%. These data belong to a study of cytomegalovirus exposure and HLA in healthy donors. The donors, nominally healthy at sampling, likely had unrecorded immune exposures. Study results and caveats: CMV serostatus was the only recorded immune exposure for donors.

The V and J genes are TRBV9 and TRBJ1-1; TRBD1 matches 10 bases. Sequenced material: PBMCs. This clonotype originated in a human donor in good health. CDR3: CASSRQGAGTEAFF. The DNA of the CDR3 is TGTGCCAGCAGCCGACAGGGGGCGGGCACTGAAGCTTTCTTT.